This record covers a single T cell receptor (beta chain). V lost 3 bases, J lost 10 bases, and 9 bases lay in between. Germline CDR1 KGHDR, CDR2 SFDVKD. The CDR3 spans 12 residues. Here immunoSEQ multiplex PCR was the method, and the copy in TCRdb shows in-frame clones only, minus some. Among some 320,000 clones listed, approximately 89% were seen once. This sample was included in a study of blood T cell repertoires in COVID-19. The chain uses TRBV24-1 and TRBJ2-1; no reliable D call. The TCR comes from a woman in her 50s who had recovered from COVID-19. The source material was peripheral blood. The chain's CDR3 is CATSDRTVEQFF. The CDR3 bases are TGTGCCACCAGTGATCGTACAGTAGAGCAGTTCTTC.